The 18 T cell receptor beta chains below come from one sample, sequenced in a study of CD8 T cells in Susac syndrome. RNA was extracted with the RNeasy kit, and a quantity of roughly 0.45 to 1 ug was reverse transcribed using random hexamers. Using its own MiXCR run on the immunoSEQ multiplex PCR reads, TCRdb lists one record per CDR3 protein. The sample has 400,000 to 550,000 distinct CDR3 sequences, around 83% seen once. Sample: CD8+ T cells from PBMCs. The source of these receptors is a human donor with multiple sclerosis.

The J gene is TRBJ2-7, the V gene TRBV6-4; 9 nucleotides align to TRBD2. V dropped 6 bases and J dropped 2; count of bases not matched to a gene: 5. The CDR3 is 14 residues long. CDR1 is MRHNA and CDR2 is SNTAGT in the germline V gene. The CDR3 region has the DNA TGTGCCAGCAGGGGGCGGGAGGGCCCCTACGAGCAGTACTTC. Translating gives CASRGREGPYEQYF.

This chain uses TRBV5-5 with TRBJ2-3, with TRBD1 identical over 8 bases. V gave up 4 bases and J gave up 7 bases; unmatched junction bases: 11. This CDR3 is built from 15 residues. Germline V gene sequence: CDR1 SGHKS, CDR2 YYEKEE (reference sequence). The chain's CDR3 is CASSLFDRGPYTQYF. The CDR3 coding sequence is TGTGCCAGCAGCCTATTTGACAGGGGCCCATATACGCAGTATTTT.

A single count supports this clonotype. The chain has TRBV6-1 and TRBJ2-2; 9 nucleotides line up with TRBD1. Germline CDR1 MNHNS, CDR2 SASEGT. The CDR3 contains 16 residues. The junction had 8 bases not matched to a gene; V was cut back by 4 bases and J by 5 bases. The CDR3 nucleotides read TGTGCCAGCAGTGGGATACAGGGGGCGCTTACCGGGGAGCTGTTTTTT. It translates to CASSGIQGALTGELFF.

This clonotype was observed a single time. J is TRBJ2-1 and V is TRBV30, with 7 positions matching TRBD1. J lost 9 bases, V lost 2 bases, and 13 bases had no gene match. In germline, CDR1 is GTSNPN, CDR2 SVGIG (reference sequence). There are 15 residues in the CDR3. CDR3 nucleotide sequence: TGTGCCTGGAGTTTACAGGGGAACTTATGGGGTGAGCAGTTCTTC. It specifies CAWSLQGNLWGEQFF.

This chain joins TRBV7-8 and TRBJ2-7, with 9 bases identical to TRBD1. The ends lost 4 bases at V and 3 bases at J; junction bases unmatched: 13. Germline lookup yields CDR1 SGHVS and CDR2 FQNEAQ. The CDR3 sequence is 17 residues long. CDR3 sequence (DNA): TGTGCCAGCAGCTCCCATCCCAGGGGACAGGGATACTACGAGCAGTACTTC. It encodes CASSSHPRGQGYYEQYF.

The chain joins TRBV11-1 to TRBJ2-2; TRBD1 agrees at 7 bases. CDR1 and CDR2 from the germline V gene are SGHAT and FQDESV (reference sequence). The length of the CDR3 is 14 residues. V lost 5 bases to trimming and J lost 8 bases; unmatched junction nucleotides: 8. Here the CDR3 reads CASSQTGNPGELFF. In DNA form, the CDR3 reads TGTGCCAGCAGCCAGACAGGGAACCCAGGGGAGCTGTTTTTT.

This rearrangement joins TRBV19 to TRBJ2-3, with 10 bases fitting TRBD2. From germline, CDR1 is LNHDA and CDR2 SQIVND (reference sequence). V shed 8 bases, J shed 2 bases, and the junction held 19 bases outside the gene matches. This CDR3 is 19 amino acids long. CDR3 in DNA: TGTGCCAGTGGCTACGACTGGGGTGGAGCGGGAGGGCTCACAGATACGCAGTATTTT. Translating it yields CASGYDWGGAGGLTDTQYF.

In DNA form, the CDR3 reads TGTGCCACCAGATCGCTGGCGGGGGGGCTGGAGACCCAGTACTTC. This codes for CATRSLAGGLETQYF. V usage is TRBV15 and J usage is TRBJ2-5; 9 bases match TRBD2. Per the germline V gene, CDR1 is LNHNV and CDR2 is YYDKDF (reference sequence). V gave up 6 bases and J gave up 5 bases; unmatched junction bases: 10. This CDR3 region has 15 residues.

The chain carries TRBV27 and TRBJ1-1, with a weak D call TRBD1 (6 bases). Trimming pared 6 bases from V and 3 bases from J, leaving 17 bases between. Per the germline V gene, CDR1 is MNHEY and CDR2 is SMNVEV (reference sequence). This CDR3 spans 15 amino acids. The CDR3 region is CASSIWGAQDTEAFF. CDR3 DNA sequence: TGTGCCAGCAGCATCTGGGGGGCCCAGGACACTGAAGCTTTCTTT.

This clonotype was observed once. This chain connects TRBV18 to TRBJ2-1, with TRBD2 as a possible D gene (6 bases). Trimming cost V 0 bases and J 1 base, with 13 bases left between them. The CDR3 is 17 amino acids. Germline loops: CDR1 KGHSH, CDR2 LQKENI. CDR3 sequence (DNA): TGTGCCAGCTCACCACCGGAGGGTCGGGGTTCCTACAATGAGCAGTTCTTC. The encoded protein is CASSPPEGRGSYNEQFF.

This sequence joins TRBV5-1 and TRBJ2-7; D possibly corresponds to TRBD2 (6 bases). The CDR3 covers 17 residues. Trimming shortened V by 0 bases and J by 0 bases, and 16 bases separated the two germline ends. The germline V gene encodes CDR1 SGHRS and CDR2 YFSETQ. CDR3 sequence: CASSLDEFGGSSYEQYF. The CDR3 DNA reads as TGCGCCAGCAGCTTGGATGAGTTTGGGGGGTCCTCCTACGAGCAGTACTTC.

The chain links TRBV9 to TRBJ2-5, with D perhaps TRBD1 (6 bases). CDR1 and CDR2 (germline): SGDLS, YYNGEE. Trimming shortened V by 0 bases and J by 1 base, and 10 bases separated the two germline ends. CDR3 size: 15 residues. The CDR3 here is CASSVGGLRQETQYF. CDR3 DNA: TGTGCCAGCAGCGTAGGGGGGCTCCGCCAAGAGACCCAGTACTTC.

The chain is built from TRBV27 and TRBJ2-1, with 11 bases fitting TRBD1. This CDR3 region has 14 residues. Trimming cost V 6 bases and J 9 bases; bases outside gene matches: 7. Germline CDR1 MNHEY, CDR2 SMNVEV (reference sequence). DNA of the CDR3: TGTGCCAGCAGCCCGGGACAGGGGGTGAGTGAGCAGTTCTTC. This encodes CASSPGQGVSEQFF.

This chain joins TRBV19 and TRBJ1-1, with a weak D call TRBD1 (6 bases). Germline V gene sequence: CDR1 LNHDA, CDR2 SQIVND (reference sequence). The CDR3 has 12 amino acids. Trimming removed 6 bases from V and 7 bases from J, with 12 bases in between. The CDR3 DNA is TGTGCCAGTAGCCGGACAGAGTTTGAAGCTTTCTTT. It codes for CASSRTEFEAFF.

This sequence joins TRBV12-3 or TRBV12-4 and TRBJ2-5; D is unclear. With 3 bases removed from V and 1 base from J, the gap between germline ends came to 6 bases. This CDR3 contains 13 residues. The CDR3: CASSFPGQETQYF. DNA of the CDR3: TGTGCCAGCAGTTTCCCCGGCCAAGAGACCCAGTACTTC.

The chain recombines TRBV28 with TRBJ1-5; 9 nucleotides align to TRBD1. Germline CDR1 reads MDHEN; CDR2 reads SYDVKM. CDR3 length: 15 amino acids. Trimming cost V 3 bases and J 4 bases; bases outside gene matches: 4. Here the CDR3 DNA reads TGTGCCAGCAGTTTGGAACAGGGGGCGAATCAGCCCCAGCATTTT. It yields the protein CASSLEQGANQPQHF. The entire variable domain, with the rest obtained from reference TRBV28 and TRBJ1-5, is as follows: DVKVTQSSRYLVKRTGEKVFLECVQDMDHENMFWYRQDPGLGLRLIYFSYDVKMKEKGDIPEGYSVSREKKERFSLILESASTNQTSMYLCASSLEQGANQPQHFGDGTRLSIL.

V usage is TRBV12-3 or TRBV12-4 and J usage is TRBJ2-7; 7 positions agree with TRBD1. V was pared by 4 bases and J by 3 bases, with 9 bases of the junction left unmatched. The CDR3 extends over 15 amino acids. The chain's CDR3 is CASSSLLGQHYEQYF. The CDR3 coding sequence is TGTGCCAGCAGTTCCCTCCTGGGACAGCACTACGAGCAGTACTTC.

The gene calls are TRBV27 and TRBJ1-2; TRBD1 agrees at 8 bases. Trimming removed 6 bases from V and 4 bases from J; junction bases left unmatched: 7. The germline V gene has CDR1 MNHEY and CDR2 SMNVEV (reference sequence). The CDR3 length is 14 residues. The CDR3 DNA sequence: TGTGCCAGCAGCCCAGGGGGCTCGGGCTATGGCTACACCTTC. Its translation: CASSPGGSGYGYTF.